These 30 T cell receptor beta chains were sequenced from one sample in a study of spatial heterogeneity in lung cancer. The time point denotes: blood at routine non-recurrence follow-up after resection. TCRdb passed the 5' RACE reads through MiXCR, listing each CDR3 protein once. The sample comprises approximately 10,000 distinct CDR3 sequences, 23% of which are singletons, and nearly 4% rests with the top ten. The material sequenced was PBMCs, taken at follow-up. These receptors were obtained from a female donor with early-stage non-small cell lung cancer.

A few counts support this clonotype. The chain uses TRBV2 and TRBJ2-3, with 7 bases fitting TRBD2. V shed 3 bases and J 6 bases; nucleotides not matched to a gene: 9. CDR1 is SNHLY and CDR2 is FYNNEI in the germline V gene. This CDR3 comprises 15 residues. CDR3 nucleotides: TGTGCCAGCAGTGAGCATGCGGGAGTTGGGGATACGCAGTATTTT. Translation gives CASSEHAGVGDTQYF.

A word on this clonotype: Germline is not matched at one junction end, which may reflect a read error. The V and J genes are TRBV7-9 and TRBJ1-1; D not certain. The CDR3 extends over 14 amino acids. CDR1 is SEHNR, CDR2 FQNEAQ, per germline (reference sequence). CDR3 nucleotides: TGTGCCAGCAGCTTATCCGACGGCGACACTGAAGCCTTCTTT. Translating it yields CASSLSDGDTEAFF.

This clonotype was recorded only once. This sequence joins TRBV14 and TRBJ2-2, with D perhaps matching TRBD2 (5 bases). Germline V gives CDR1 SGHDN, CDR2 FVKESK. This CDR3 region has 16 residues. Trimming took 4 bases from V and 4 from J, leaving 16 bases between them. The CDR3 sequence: CASSLRVGETTGELFF. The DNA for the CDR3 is TGTGCCAGCAGCCTCCGAGTCGGGGAGACCACCGGGGAGCTGTTTTTT.

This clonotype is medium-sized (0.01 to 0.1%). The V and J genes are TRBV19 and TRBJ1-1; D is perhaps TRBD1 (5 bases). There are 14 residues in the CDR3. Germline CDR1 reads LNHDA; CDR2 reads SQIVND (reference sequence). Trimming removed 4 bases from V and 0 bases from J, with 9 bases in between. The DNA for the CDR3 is TGTGCCAGTAGTAGGGGACGGCTGAACACTGAAGCTTTCTTT. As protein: CASSRGRLNTEAFF.

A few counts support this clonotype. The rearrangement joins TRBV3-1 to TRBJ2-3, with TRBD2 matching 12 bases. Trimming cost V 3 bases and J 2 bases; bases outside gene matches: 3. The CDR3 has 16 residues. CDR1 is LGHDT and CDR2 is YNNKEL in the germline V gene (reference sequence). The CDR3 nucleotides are TGTGCCAGCAGCCAGCTAGCGGGAGGGACCACAGATACGCAGTATTTT. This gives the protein CASSQLAGGTTDTQYF.

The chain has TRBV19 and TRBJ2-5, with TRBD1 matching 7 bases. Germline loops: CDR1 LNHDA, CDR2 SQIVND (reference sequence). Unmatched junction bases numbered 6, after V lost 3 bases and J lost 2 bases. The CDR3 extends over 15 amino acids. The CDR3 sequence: CASSINTGDQETQYF. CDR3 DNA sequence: TGTGCCAGTAGTATCAACACAGGGGATCAAGAGACCCAGTACTTC.

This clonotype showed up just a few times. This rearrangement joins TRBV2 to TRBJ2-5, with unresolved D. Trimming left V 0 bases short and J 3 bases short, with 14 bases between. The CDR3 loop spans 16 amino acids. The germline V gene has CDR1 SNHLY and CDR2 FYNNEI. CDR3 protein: CASSEAMTDLEETQYF. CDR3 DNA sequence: TGTGCCAGCAGTGAAGCCATGACGGACCTAGAAGAGACCCAGTACTTC.

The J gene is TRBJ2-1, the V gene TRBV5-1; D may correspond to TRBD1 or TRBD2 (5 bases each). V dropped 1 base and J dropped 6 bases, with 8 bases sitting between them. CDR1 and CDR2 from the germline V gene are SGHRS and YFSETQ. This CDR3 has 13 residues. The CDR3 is CASSLIGTNEQFF. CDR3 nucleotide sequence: TGCGCCAGCAGCTTGATAGGGACCAATGAGCAGTTCTTC.

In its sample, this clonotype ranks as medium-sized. The CDR3: CASSSGNNQPQHF. In nucleotides, the CDR3 is TGTGCCAGCAGTTCCGGGAACAATCAGCCCCAGCATTTT. The chain recombines TRBV28 with TRBJ1-5; no clear D. The V and J ends lost 4 bases and 3 bases respectively, with 7 bases between them. Germline V gene data show CDR1 as MDHEN and CDR2 as SYDVKM. This CDR3 comprises 13 residues. Variable domain in full (rest from reference TRBV28 and TRBJ1-5): DVKVTQSSRYLVKRTGEKVFLECVQDMDHENMFWYRQDPGLGLRLIYFSYDVKMKEKGDIPEGYSVSREKKERFSLILESASTNQTSMYLCASSSGNNQPQHFGDGTRLSIL.

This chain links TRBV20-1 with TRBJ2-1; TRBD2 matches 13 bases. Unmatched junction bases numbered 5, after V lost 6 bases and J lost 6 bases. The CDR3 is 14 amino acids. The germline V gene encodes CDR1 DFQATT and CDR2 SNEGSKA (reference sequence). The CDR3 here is CSAQLAGGPNEQFF. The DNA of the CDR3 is TGCAGTGCCCAACTAGCGGGAGGGCCCAATGAGCAGTTCTTC.

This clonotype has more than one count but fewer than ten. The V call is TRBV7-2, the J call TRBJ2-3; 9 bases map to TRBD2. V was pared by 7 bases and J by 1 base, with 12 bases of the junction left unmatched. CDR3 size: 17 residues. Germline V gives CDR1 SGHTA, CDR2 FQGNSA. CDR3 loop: CASTPIAGERGTDTQYF. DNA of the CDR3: TGTGCCAGCACTCCTATAGCGGGAGAACGGGGCACAGATACGCAGTATTTT. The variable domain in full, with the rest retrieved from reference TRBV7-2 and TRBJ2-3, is GAGVSQSPSNKVTEKGKDVELRCDPISGHTALYWYRQSLGQGLEFLIYFQGNSAPDKSGLPSDRFSAERTGGSVSTLTIQRTQQEDSAVYLCASTPIAGERGTDTQYFGPGTRLTVL.

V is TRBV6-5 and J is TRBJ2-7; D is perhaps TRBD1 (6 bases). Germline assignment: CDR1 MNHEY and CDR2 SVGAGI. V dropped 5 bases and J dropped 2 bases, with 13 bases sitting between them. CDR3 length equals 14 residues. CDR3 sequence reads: CASSLQGYPYEQYF. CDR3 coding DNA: TGTGCCAGCAGTCTACAGGGTTATCCCTACGAGCAGTACTTC.

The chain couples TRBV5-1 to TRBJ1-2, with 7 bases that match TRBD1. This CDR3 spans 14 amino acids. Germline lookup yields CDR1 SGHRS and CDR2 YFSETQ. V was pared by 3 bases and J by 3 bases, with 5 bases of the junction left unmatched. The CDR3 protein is CASSSPQGDYGYTF. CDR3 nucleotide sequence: TGCGCCAGCAGCTCGCCGCAGGGGGACTATGGCTACACCTTC.

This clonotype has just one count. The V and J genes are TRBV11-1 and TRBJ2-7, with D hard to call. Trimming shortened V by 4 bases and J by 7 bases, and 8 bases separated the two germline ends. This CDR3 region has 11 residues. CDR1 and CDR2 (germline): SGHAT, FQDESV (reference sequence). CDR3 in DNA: TGTGCCAGCAGCTACGAGGTTGAGCAGTACTTC. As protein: CASSYEVEQYF.

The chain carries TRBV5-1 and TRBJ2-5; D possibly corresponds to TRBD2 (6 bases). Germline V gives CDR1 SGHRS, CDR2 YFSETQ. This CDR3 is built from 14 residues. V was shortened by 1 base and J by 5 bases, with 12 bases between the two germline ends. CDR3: CASSLPRELETQYF. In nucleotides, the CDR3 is TGCGCCAGCAGCTTGCCCCGGGAGTTGGAGACCCAGTACTTC.

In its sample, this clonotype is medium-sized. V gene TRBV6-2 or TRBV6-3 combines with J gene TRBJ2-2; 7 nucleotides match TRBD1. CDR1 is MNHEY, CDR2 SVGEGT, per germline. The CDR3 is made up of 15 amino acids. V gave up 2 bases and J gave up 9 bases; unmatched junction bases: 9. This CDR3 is CASSYGGQDWRELFF. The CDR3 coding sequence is TGTGCCAGCAGTTACGGTGGACAGGACTGGCGGGAGCTGTTTTTT.

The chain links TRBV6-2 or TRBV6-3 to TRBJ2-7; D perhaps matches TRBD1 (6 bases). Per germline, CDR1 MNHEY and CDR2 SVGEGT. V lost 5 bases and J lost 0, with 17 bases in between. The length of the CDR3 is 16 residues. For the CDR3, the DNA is TGTGCCAGCAGTCTCATCCGGGACACTCTCTCCTACGAGCAGTACTTC. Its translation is CASSLIRDTLSYEQYF.

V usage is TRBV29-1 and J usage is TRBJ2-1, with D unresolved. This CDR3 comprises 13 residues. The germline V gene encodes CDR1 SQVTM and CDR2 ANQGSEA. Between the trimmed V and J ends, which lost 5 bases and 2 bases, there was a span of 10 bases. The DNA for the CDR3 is TGCAGCGTTCCGACCCGGACCTACAATGAGCAGTTCTTC. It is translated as CSVPTRTYNEQFF.

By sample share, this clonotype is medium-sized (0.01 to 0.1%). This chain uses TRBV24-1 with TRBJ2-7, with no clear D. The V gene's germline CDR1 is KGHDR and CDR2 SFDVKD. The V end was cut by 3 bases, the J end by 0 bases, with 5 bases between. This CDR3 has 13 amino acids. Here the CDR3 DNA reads TGTGCCACCAGTGATGGCTCCTCCTACGAGCAGTACTTC. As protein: CATSDGSSYEQYF.

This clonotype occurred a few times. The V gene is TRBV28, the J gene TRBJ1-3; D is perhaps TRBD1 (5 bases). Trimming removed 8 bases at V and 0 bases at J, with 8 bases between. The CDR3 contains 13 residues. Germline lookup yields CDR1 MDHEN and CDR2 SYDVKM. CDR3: CASVDSSGNTIYF. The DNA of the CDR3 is TGTGCCAGCGTAGACAGCTCTGGAAACACCATATATTTT.

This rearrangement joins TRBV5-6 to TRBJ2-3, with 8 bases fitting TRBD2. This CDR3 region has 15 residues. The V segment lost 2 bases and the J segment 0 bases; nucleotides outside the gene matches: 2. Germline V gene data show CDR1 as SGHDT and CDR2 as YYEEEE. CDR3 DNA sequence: TGTGCCAGCAGCTTTACTAGCGGCAGCACAGATACGCAGTATTTT. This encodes CASSFTSGSTDTQYF. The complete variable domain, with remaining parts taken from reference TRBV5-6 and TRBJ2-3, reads DAGVTQSPTHLIKTRGQQVTLRCSPKSGHDTVSWYQQALGQGPQFIFQYYEEEERQRGNFPDRFSGHQFPNYSSELNVNALLLGDSALYLCASSFTSGSTDTQYFGPGTRLTVL.

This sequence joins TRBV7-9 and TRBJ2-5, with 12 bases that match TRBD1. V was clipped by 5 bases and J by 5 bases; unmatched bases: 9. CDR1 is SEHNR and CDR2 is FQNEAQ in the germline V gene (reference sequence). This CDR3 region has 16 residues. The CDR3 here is CASSARDRGLWETQYF. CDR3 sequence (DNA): TGTGCCAGCAGCGCCCGGGACAGGGGGCTATGGGAGACCCAGTACTTC.

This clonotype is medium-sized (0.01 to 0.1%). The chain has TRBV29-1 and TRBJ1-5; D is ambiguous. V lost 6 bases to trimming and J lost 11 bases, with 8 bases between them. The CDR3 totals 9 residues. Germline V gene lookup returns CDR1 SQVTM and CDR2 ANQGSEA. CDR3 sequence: CSVLSTQHF. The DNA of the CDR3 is TGCAGCGTGCTCAGTACCCAGCATTTT.

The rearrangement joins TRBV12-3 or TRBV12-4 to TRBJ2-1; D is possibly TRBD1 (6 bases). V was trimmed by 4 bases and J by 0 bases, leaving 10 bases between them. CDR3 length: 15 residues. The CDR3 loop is CASSSHRDSYNEQFF. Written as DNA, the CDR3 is TGTGCCAGCAGTTCTCACAGGGACTCCTACAATGAGCAGTTCTTC.

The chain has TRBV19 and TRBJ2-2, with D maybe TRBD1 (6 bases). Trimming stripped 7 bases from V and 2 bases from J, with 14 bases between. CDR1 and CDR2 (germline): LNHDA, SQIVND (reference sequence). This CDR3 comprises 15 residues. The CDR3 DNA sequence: TGTGCCAGTATTGGGGGCAGCCTAAACACCGGGGAGCTGTTTTTT. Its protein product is CASIGGSLNTGELFF.

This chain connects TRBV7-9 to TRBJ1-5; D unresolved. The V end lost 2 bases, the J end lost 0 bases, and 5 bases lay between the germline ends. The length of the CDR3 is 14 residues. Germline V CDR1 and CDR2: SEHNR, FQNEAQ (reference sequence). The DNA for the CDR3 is TGTGCCAGCAGCTTACAGGATAGCAATCAGCCCCAGCATTTT. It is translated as CASSLQDSNQPQHF.

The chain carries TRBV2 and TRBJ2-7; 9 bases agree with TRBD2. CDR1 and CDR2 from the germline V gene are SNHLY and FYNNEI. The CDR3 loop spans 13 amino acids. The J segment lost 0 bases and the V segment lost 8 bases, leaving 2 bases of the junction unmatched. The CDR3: CASLAGSSYEQYF. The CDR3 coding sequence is TGTGCCAGCCTAGCGGGAAGCTCCTACGAGCAGTACTTC.

The CDR3 spells CASSLTAGNQPQHF. As DNA, the CDR3 is TGTGCCAGCAGCCTTACGGCGGGTAATCAGCCCCAGCATTTT. The chain combines TRBV3-1 with TRBJ1-5; no firm D call. This CDR3 comprises 14 residues. V shed 4 bases and J shed 4 bases, with 11 bases lying between them. Germline assignment: CDR1 LGHDT and CDR2 YNNKEL (reference sequence).

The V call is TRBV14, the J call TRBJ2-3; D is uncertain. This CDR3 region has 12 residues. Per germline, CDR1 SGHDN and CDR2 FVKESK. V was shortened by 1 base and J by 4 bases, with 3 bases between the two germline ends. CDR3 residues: CASSQGADTQYF. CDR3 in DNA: TGTGCCAGCAGCCAAGGGGCAGATACGCAGTATTTT.

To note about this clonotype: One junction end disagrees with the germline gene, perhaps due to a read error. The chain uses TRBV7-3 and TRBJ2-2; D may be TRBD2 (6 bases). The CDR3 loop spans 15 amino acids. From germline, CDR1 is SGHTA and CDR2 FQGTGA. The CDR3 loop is CASSLNGGNTGEMFF. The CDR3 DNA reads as TGTGCCAGCAGCTTAAATGGAGGGAACACCGGGGAGATGTTTTTT.